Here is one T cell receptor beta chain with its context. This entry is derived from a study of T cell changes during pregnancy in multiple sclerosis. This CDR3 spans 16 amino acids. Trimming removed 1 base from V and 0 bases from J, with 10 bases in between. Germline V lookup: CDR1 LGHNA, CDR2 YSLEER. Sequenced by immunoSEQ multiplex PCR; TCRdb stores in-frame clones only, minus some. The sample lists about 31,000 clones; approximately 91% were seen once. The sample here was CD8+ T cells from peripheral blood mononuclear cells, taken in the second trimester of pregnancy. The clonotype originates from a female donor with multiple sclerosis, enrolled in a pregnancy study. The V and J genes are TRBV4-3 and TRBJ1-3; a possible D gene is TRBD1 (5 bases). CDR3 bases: TGCGCCAGCAGCCAAGGGGGCCGTCTCTCTGGAAACACCATATATTTT. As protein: CASSQGGRLSGNTIYF.